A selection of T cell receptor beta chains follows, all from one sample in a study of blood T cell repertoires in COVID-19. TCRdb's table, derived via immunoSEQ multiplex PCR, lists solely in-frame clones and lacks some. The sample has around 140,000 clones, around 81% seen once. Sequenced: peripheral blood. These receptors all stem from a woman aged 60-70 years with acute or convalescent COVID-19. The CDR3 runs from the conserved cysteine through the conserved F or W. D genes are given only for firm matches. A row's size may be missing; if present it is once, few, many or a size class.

CDR3: CASSLEWSVQYF; DNA: TGTGCCAGCAGCTTAGAGTGGTCCGTGCAGTACTTC; size: NA; D: NA; length: 12; V: TRBV5-4; J: TRBJ2-7
CDR3: CASSPTGEADTQYF; DNA: TGTGCCAGCAGTCCCACAGGGGAGGCAGATACGCAGTATTTT; size: NA; D: NA; length: 14; V: TRBV28; J: TRBJ2-3
CDR3: CASSNPGLAVGTGELFF; DNA: TGCGCCAGCAGCAATCCGGGACTAGCGGTGGGGACCGGGGAGCTGTTTTTT; size: few; D: TRBD2; length: 17; V: TRBV4-1; J: TRBJ2-2
CDR3: CASSTHRSAGEKLFF; DNA: TGTGCCAGCAGTACCCACAGATCTGCTGGAGAAAAACTGTTTTTT; size: NA; D: NA; length: 15; V: TRBV25-1; J: TRBJ1-4
CDR3: CASSWASSSPLHF; DNA: TGTGCCAGCAGTTGGGCCAGCAGTTCACCCCTCCACTTT; size: NA; D: NA; length: 13; V: TRBV27; J: TRBJ1-6
CDR3: CASSQEASGGYNEQFF; DNA: TGTGCCAGCAGCCAAGAGGCTAGCGGGGGTTACAATGAGCAGTTCTTC; size: NA; D: TRBD2; length: 16; V: TRBV14; J: TRBJ2-1
CDR3: CASSLTSTDTQYF; DNA: TGCGCCAGCAGCCTTACTAGCACAGATACGCAGTATTTT; size: NA; D: NA; length: 13; V: TRBV4-3; J: TRBJ2-3
CDR3: CASSQGTGRSNQPQHF; DNA: TGCGCCAGCAGCCAAGGGACAGGGAGGAGCAATCAGCCCCAGCATTTT; size: NA; D: TRBD1; length: 16; V: TRBV4-3; J: TRBJ1-5
CDR3: CASSPTGLSSYEQYF; DNA: TGTGCCAGCAGCCCCACGGGACTTTCCTCCTACGAGCAGTACTTC; size: NA; D: NA; length: 15; V: TRBV7-2; J: TRBJ2-7
CDR3: CASSATRVGAGELFF; DNA: TGTGCCAGCAGCGCAACTAGAGTCGGCGCCGGGGAGCTGTTTTTT; size: NA; D: NA; length: 15; V: TRBV7-2; J: TRBJ2-2
CDR3: CASSVSGGSGEQFF; DNA: TGTGCCAGCAGTGTCTCGGGAGGGAGTGGTGAGCAGTTCTTC; size: NA; D: TRBD2; length: 14; V: TRBV2; J: TRBJ2-1
CDR3: CSAIQGFAGAGYEQYF; DNA: TGCAGCGCCATACAGGGTTTCGCGGGAGCCGGCTACGAGCAGTACTTC; size: NA; D: NA; length: 16; V: TRBV29-1; J: TRBJ2-7
CDR3: CASSYEPGQSRYEQYF; DNA: TGTGCCAGCAGTTACGAACCGGGACAGTCACGTTACGAGCAGTACTTC; size: NA; D: TRBD1; length: 16; V: TRBV6-2/TRBV6-3; J: TRBJ2-7
CDR3: CASSLAGVGNTIYF; DNA: TGTGCCAGCAGCTTAGCAGGGGTTGGAAACACCATATATTTT; size: NA; D: NA; length: 14; V: TRBV7-9; J: TRBJ1-3
CDR3: CASSLAEYEQYF; DNA: TGTGCCAGCAGCTTAGCGGAGTACGAGCAGTACTTC; size: once; D: NA; length: 12; V: TRBV7-9; J: TRBJ2-7
CDR3: CASSPLLGREIRETQYF; DNA: TGTGCCAGCAGCCCCTTACTCGGGCGGGAGATTCGAGAGACCCAGTACTTC; size: NA; D: TRBD2; length: 17; V: TRBV3-1/TRBV3-2; J: TRBJ2-5
CDR3: CASSEADRRGYNQPQHF; DNA: TGTGCCAGCAGTGAAGCCGACCGCAGGGGCTACAATCAGCCCCAGCATTTT; size: NA; D: NA; length: 17; V: TRBV6-1; J: TRBJ1-5
CDR3: CASSSASGSVGYEQYF; DNA: TGTGCCAGTAGTTCGGCTAGCGGGAGTGTTGGGTACGAGCAGTACTTC; size: NA; D: TRBD2; length: 16; V: TRBV19; J: TRBJ2-7
CDR3: CASSQGLAGAKDTQYF; DNA: TGCGCCAGCAGTCAGGGACTAGCGGGAGCAAAAGATACGCAGTATTTT; size: NA; D: TRBD2; length: 16; V: TRBV10-1; J: TRBJ2-3
CDR3: CASSLWQGAHGYTF; DNA: TGTGCCAGCAGTTTATGGCAGGGGGCCCATGGCTACACCTTC; size: NA; D: TRBD1; length: 14; V: TRBV28; J: TRBJ1-2
CDR3: CASSLGGSGRSDTQYF; DNA: TGCGCCAGCAGCTTGGGGGGTAGCGGGAGATCAGATACGCAGTATTTT; size: NA; D: TRBD2; length: 16; V: TRBV5-1; J: TRBJ2-3
CDR3: CAISTGTRNPEQYF; DNA: TGTGCCATCAGTACCGGGACTAGAAACCCCGAGCAGTACTTC; size: NA; D: TRBD2; length: 14; V: TRBV10-3; J: TRBJ2-7
CDR3: CATAARWEDGYTF; DNA: TGTGCCACCGCGGCCAGATGGGAGGATGGCTACACCTTC; size: NA; D: NA; length: 13; V: TRBV25-1; J: TRBJ1-2
CDR3: CASTQGDSNQPQHF; DNA: TGTGCCAGCACCCAGGGGGATAGCAATCAGCCCCAGCATTTT; size: NA; D: TRBD1; length: 14; V: TRBV6-6; J: TRBJ1-5
CDR3: CASSPPSGQGSTEAFF; DNA: TGTGCCAGCTCACCACCGTCCGGACAGGGTAGCACTGAAGCTTTCTTT; size: NA; D: TRBD1; length: 16; V: TRBV18; J: TRBJ1-1
CDR3: CAWTPADGNTIYF; DNA: TGTGCCTGGACCCCCGCGGATGGAAACACCATATATTTT; size: NA; D: NA; length: 13; V: TRBV30; J: TRBJ1-3
CDR3: CASSSDRGRGNTIYF; DNA: TGTGCCAGTAGTTCGGACAGGGGACGTGGAAACACCATATATTTT; size: NA; D: TRBD1; length: 15; V: TRBV19; J: TRBJ1-3
CDR3: CASSQAVTGRASRDEQFF; DNA: TGCGCCAGCAGCCAAGCGGTCACCGGGAGGGCCTCTAGGGATGAGCAGTTCTTC; size: NA; D: TRBD2; length: 18; V: TRBV4-3; J: TRBJ2-1
CDR3: CASSLVRNTEAFF; DNA: TGCGCCAGCAGCTTGGTGCGGAACACTGAAGCTTTCTTT; size: NA; D: NA; length: 13; V: TRBV5-1; J: TRBJ1-1
CDR3: CASSYTGSLNQPQHF; DNA: TGTGCCAGCAGTTACACAGGTAGCCTCAATCAGCCCCAGCATTTT; size: once; D: NA; length: 15; V: TRBV6-5; J: TRBJ1-5
CDR3: CASSLLATGVEQTQYF; DNA: TGTGCCAGCAGTTTATTGGCTACAGGGGTTGAGCAGACCCAGTACTTC; size: once; D: TRBD1; length: 16; V: TRBV28; J: TRBJ2-5
CDR3: CASSIRGTSGRGEQFF; DNA: TGTGCCAGTAGTATCCGGGGGACTAGCGGGAGAGGGGAGCAGTTCTTC; size: NA; D: TRBD2; length: 16; V: TRBV19; J: TRBJ2-1
CDR3: CASSQFRGEGGYTF; DNA: TGTGCCAGCAGCCAATTCAGGGGAGAGGGAGGCTACACCTTC; size: once; D: NA; length: 14; V: TRBV3-1/TRBV3-2; J: TRBJ1-2
CDR3: CASSVAGRTEAFF; DNA: TGTGCCAGCAGTGTTGCAGGGAGGACTGAAGCTTTCTTT; size: NA; D: NA; length: 13; V: TRBV12-3/TRBV12-4; J: TRBJ1-1
CDR3: CASTNGAGAQETQYF; DNA: TGTGCCAGTACAAACGGAGCGGGAGCCCAAGAGACCCAGTACTTC; size: NA; D: TRBD2; length: 15; V: TRBV19; J: TRBJ2-5
CDR3: CASSGTSGPITYEQYF; DNA: TGTGCCAGCAGCGGGACTAGCGGGCCGATAACCTACGAGCAGTACTTC; size: few; D: TRBD2; length: 16; V: TRBV2; J: TRBJ2-7
CDR3: CASSLASGGTGELFF; DNA: TGTGCCAGCAGCTTAGCGAGCGGGGGCACCGGGGAGCTGTTTTTT; size: NA; D: TRBD2; length: 15; V: TRBV7-2; J: TRBJ2-2
CDR3: CASSVLAGPNYEQYF; DNA: TGTGCCAGCAGCGTATTAGCGGGACCTAACTACGAGCAGTACTTC; size: once; D: TRBD2; length: 15; V: TRBV28; J: TRBJ2-7
CDR3: CASRVRGANEKLFF; DNA: TGTGCCAGCAGAGTCAGGGGGGCTAATGAAAAACTGTTTTTT; size: once; D: TRBD1; length: 14; V: TRBV6-5; J: TRBJ1-4